The 27 T cell receptor beta chains presented below share a single source sample, sequenced in a study of regulatory T cells in long-lasting Graves disease. Time point of the sample: newly diagnosed GD, antithyroid drugs for less than 3 months. From PBMCs, RNA was extracted and then used to make the TCR library. Libraries of TCR beta came from iRepertoire HTBI primers plus Arm-PCR of CDR3 regions. In TCRdb, the multiplex PCR reads were re-called with MiXCR into one record per CDR3 protein. Here the sample spans about 620,000 distinct CDR3 sequences, under 20% being singletons. A further study also used this sample, focusing on T cells in Graves' hyperthyroidism and ophthalmopathy.

The specimen comprised peripheral blood mononuclear cells (PBMCs), sampled at new diagnosis, from a patient treated with antithyroid drugs. Receptors were obtained from a woman aged 25 to 39 with Graves disease.

The V call is TRBV19, the J call TRBJ2-7, with 9 bases identical to TRBD1. CDR1 is LNHDA and CDR2 is SQIVND in the germline V gene (reference sequence). This CDR3 spans 17 amino acids. V shed 4 bases and J 2 bases; nucleotides not matched to a gene: 12. The CDR3 protein is CASSSPSRDRVTYEQYF. The CDR3 DNA reads as TGTGCCAGTAGTAGCCCTTCCCGGGACAGGGTTACCTACGAGCAGTACTTC.

This clonotype was seen only a few times. The gene calls are TRBV3-1 and TRBJ2-5; weak D call: TRBD2 (6 bases). CDR1 LGHDT and CDR2 YNNKEL come from the germline V gene (reference sequence). V was trimmed by 0 bases and J by 13 bases, leaving 12 bases between them. The CDR3 totals 12 residues. CDR3 sequence reads: CASSQEMTRVYF. CDR3 DNA: TGTGCCAGCAGCCAAGAAATGACTAGGGTGTACTTC.

This clonotype occurred a few times. The gene calls are TRBV7-2 and TRBJ2-7, with 9 bases that match TRBD1. Germline V gene sequence: CDR1 SGHTA, CDR2 FQGNSA. This CDR3 comprises 14 residues. After removal of 5 bases from V and 2 bases from J, the junction contained 4 bases not matched to a gene. In DNA form, the CDR3 reads TGTGCCAGCAGCGATAACAGGGGGCCCTACGAGCAGTACTTC. As protein: CASSDNRGPYEQYF.

This clonotype was seen a few times. The chain is built from TRBV6-1 and TRBJ2-5; D remains ambiguous. The CDR3 totals 13 residues. V shed 7 bases and J shed 6 bases, with 15 bases lying between them. Germline V gene sequence: CDR1 MNHNS, CDR2 SASEGT. In DNA form, the CDR3 reads TGTGCCAGCATCGACCCTGGGATTAAGACCCAGTACTTC. Amino acids: CASIDPGIKTQYF.

The chain employs TRBV5-1 and TRBJ2-3, with D uncertain. The ends were cut back, 5 bases at V and 2 bases at J, with 15 bases in the middle. Germline V lookup: CDR1 SGHRS, CDR2 YFSETQ. CDR3 length: 15 amino acids. The CDR3 coding sequence is TGCGCCAGCAGAAAAACTGTCAGGAACACAGATACGCAGTATTTT. This translates into CASRKTVRNTDTQYF.

This clonotype occurred many times. The chain recombines TRBV6-5 with TRBJ1-5; D unresolved. Germline V gives CDR1 MNHEY, CDR2 SVGAGI. V gave up 0 bases and J gave up 7 bases, with 13 bases separating them. The CDR3 contains 15 residues. CDR3 nucleotide sequence: TGTGCCAGCAGTTACTCATTTTCCCCCCAGCAGCCCCAGCATTTT. It translates to CASSYSFSPQQPQHF.

There are many counts of this clonotype. V and J are TRBV28 and TRBJ1-5, with a possible D match to TRBD1 (6 bases). The germline CDR1 and CDR2 sequences are MDHEN and SYDVKM. V shed 5 bases and J shed 6 bases, with 14 bases lying between them. The CDR3 runs to 14 residues. CDR3: CASSPDRWSQPQHF. In nucleotides, the CDR3 is TGTGCCAGCAGTCCCGACAGGTGGAGTCAGCCCCAGCATTTT.

There are a few counts of this clonotype. The V gene is TRBV18, the J gene TRBJ2-1, with D perhaps assigned TRBD1 or TRBD2 (5 bases each). Trimming removed 2 bases at V and 6 bases at J, with 14 bases between. CDR1 KGHSH and CDR2 LQKENI come from the germline V gene. The CDR3 loop spans 15 amino acids. The CDR3 sequence: CASSPTRGVVNEQFF. The CDR3 DNA reads as TGTGCCAGCTCACCAACGCGAGGGGTTGTCAATGAGCAGTTCTTC.

Concerning this clonotype itself: The DNA is left out, because the CDR3 cannot be placed on it with certainty; the CDR3 is given as TCRdb lists it. V is TRBV12-3 or TRBV12-4 and J is TRBJ1-5; no check of the table's D call, TRBD1, against the DNA was made. The CDR3 spans 21 amino acids, including both terminal residues. The CDR3 spells CASSLSGSYEQYFGPGQPQHF.

This clonotype occurred many times. The chain joins TRBV6-1 to TRBJ1-3; D remains ambiguous. CDR1 is MNHNS, CDR2 SASEGT, per germline. V was shortened by 8 bases and J by 4 bases, with 12 bases between the two germline ends. The CDR3 totals 13 residues. CDR3 DNA sequence: TGTGCCAGCCCTCAAGGCGCGGGAAACACCATATATTTT. Amino acids: CASPQGAGNTIYF.

This clonotype was seen a few times. V is TRBV27 and J is TRBJ2-5; no firm D call. The CDR3 consists of 14 residues. The V end lost 2 bases, the J end lost 5 bases, and 12 bases lay between the germline ends. The V gene's germline CDR1 is MNHEY and CDR2 SMNVEV (reference sequence). CDR3 coding DNA: TGTGCCAGCAGTTTAAGAGGTGATGGGGAGACCCAGTACTTC. It translates to CASSLRGDGETQYF.

This clonotype was observed many times. The V and J genes are TRBV28 and TRBJ1-1; D gene uncertain. Looked up from germline, CDR1 is MDHEN and CDR2 is SYDVKM. The CDR3 is 13 residues long. Between the trimmed V and J ends, which lost 6 bases and 2 bases, there was a span of 10 bases. For the CDR3, the DNA is TGTGCCAGCAGGACTACACCTAACACTGAAGCTTTCTTT. Residues: CASRTTPNTEAFF.

On this clonotype itself: A much more abundant neighbour one base away suggests this may be a read error. The V and J genes are TRBV2 and TRBJ1-1, with TRBD1 as a possible D gene (5 bases). The CDR3 runs 15 residues. Looked up from germline, CDR1 is SNHLY and CDR2 is FYNNEI. CDR3 coding DNA: TGTACCAGCAGTCACGACCGGGACTCGAACACTGAAGCTTTCTTT. Translation: CTSSHDRDSNTEAFF.

Regarding this clonotype: This may be a read error, as it is one base from a much larger clone. The rearrangement joins TRBV12-3 or TRBV12-4 to TRBJ2-1; D gene uncertain. This CDR3 comprises 15 residues. V was trimmed by 3 bases and J by 0 bases, leaving 9 bases between them. The CDR3 reads CASSLGILSYNEQFF. The CDR3 DNA follows: TGTGCCAGCAGTTTGGGGATACTCTCCTACAATGAGCAGTTCTTC.

The chain links TRBV5-1 to TRBJ1-5; D may be TRBD1 (5 bases). This CDR3 contains 15 residues. CDR1 and CDR2 from the germline V gene are SGHRS and YFSETQ. The germline V and J ends were trimmed by 4 bases and 1 base, with 12 bases remaining between them. The CDR3 loop reads CASSPAGGSNQPQHF. The CDR3 DNA reads TGCGCCAGCAGCCCGGCCGGGGGAAGCAATCAGCCCCAGCATTTT.

In this sample, this clonotype turned up a few times. The chain is built from TRBV4-1 and TRBJ1-4; no clear D gene. Germline V gives CDR1 MGHRA, CDR2 YSYEKL. Trimming left V 1 base short and J 8 bases short, with 14 bases between. CDR3 length: 15 amino acids. The CDR3 DNA follows: TGCGCCAGCAGCCAAGGTGGAGGGATAATCGAAAAACTGTTTTTT. Translation gives CASSQGGGIIEKLFF.

This clonotype was detected a few times. This rearrangement joins TRBV5-6 to TRBJ1-2; TRBD1 is a possible D gene (5 bases). Germline assignment: CDR1 SGHDT and CDR2 YYEEEE. The CDR3 extends over 12 amino acids. V lost 8 bases to trimming and J lost 3 bases, with 11 bases between them. The CDR3 is CASRGIDYGYTF. The CDR3 DNA reads TGTGCCAGTAGGGGAATAGACTATGGCTACACCTTC.

This chain joins TRBV5-1 and TRBJ2-6, with no clear D. V lost 0 bases, J lost 1 base, and 11 bases lay in between. CDR3 length equals 17 residues. Germline CDR1 reads SGHRS; CDR2 reads YFSETQ. The DNA of the CDR3 is TGCGCCAGCAGCTTGGAAGCGTCAAGTTCTGGGGCCAACGTCCTGACTTTC. Protein sequence: CASSLEASSSGANVLTF.

The table lists this clonotype with a few counts. V gene TRBV20-1 combines with J gene TRBJ2-7, with 8 bases lining up with TRBD1. Germline V gene data show CDR1 as DFQATT and CDR2 as SNEGSKA (reference sequence). The V segment lost 1 base and the J segment 6 bases; nucleotides outside the gene matches: 11. The CDR3 runs 15 residues. CDR3: CSARGPTGDGVEQYF. The CDR3 DNA follows: TGCAGTGCTAGAGGACCGACAGGGGACGGGGTCGAGCAGTACTTC.

This clonotype was counted ten times or more. The rearrangement links TRBV2 to TRBJ1-1; D is ambiguous. This CDR3 spans 11 amino acids. The germline V and J ends were trimmed by 3 bases and 8 bases, with 7 bases remaining between them. Germline V gene lookup returns CDR1 SNHLY and CDR2 FYNNEI. As DNA, the CDR3 is TGTGCCAGCAGTGAGAGGCACGAAGCTTTCTTT. It specifies CASSERHEAFF.

This clonotype was observed many times. This chain links TRBV6-1 with TRBJ1-5; D remains ambiguous. The CDR3 is 13 residues long. In germline, CDR1 is MNHNS, CDR2 SASEGT. The V and J ends lost 7 bases and 7 bases respectively, with 14 bases between them. CDR3 in DNA: TGTGCCAGCAAATTGACGGTCGTACAGCCCCAGCATTTT. Protein product: CASKLTVVQPQHF.

V is TRBV4-2 and J is TRBJ2-2; 7 nucleotides align to TRBD2. V gave up 1 base and J gave up 5 bases; unmatched junction bases: 4. Looked up from germline, CDR1 is LGHNA and CDR2 is YNFKEQ. The CDR3 covers 15 residues. CDR3 DNA: TGTGCCAGCAGCCAAGGCGGGAGAGCGACCGGGGAGCTGTTTTTT. Translation: CASSQGGRATGELFF.

The sample holds many counts of this clonotype. The gene calls are TRBV7-8 and TRBJ1-1, with TRBD1 as a possible D gene (6 bases). The germline V gene encodes CDR1 SGHVS and CDR2 FQNEAQ. V lost 5 bases and J lost 1, with 11 bases in between. This CDR3 has 14 residues. The CDR3 DNA follows: TGTGCCAGCAGCGTTGGACAGAGGAACACTGAAGCTTTCTTT. This encodes CASSVGQRNTEAFF.

This clonotype came up a few times. This sequence joins TRBV20-1 and TRBJ2-7, with 11 bases that match TRBD2. The length of the CDR3 is 15 residues. V dropped 2 bases and J dropped 2; count of bases not matched to a gene: 5. The germline V gene encodes CDR1 DFQATT and CDR2 SNEGSKA (reference sequence). CDR3 nucleotide sequence: TGCAGTGCTAGAACTACTAGCGGGAGCCCCTACGAGCAGTACTTC. As protein: CSARTTSGSPYEQYF.

The V and J genes are TRBV5-4 and TRBJ2-1, with a possible D match to TRBD1 (5 bases). The CDR3 has 14 amino acids. V lost 4 bases and J 5 bases, leaving 13 bases between the germline ends. CDR1 and CDR2 from the germline V gene are SGHNT and YYREEE (reference sequence). CDR3 residues: CASSTQLGDNEQFF. CDR3 in DNA: TGTGCCAGCAGCACCCAATTAGGGGACAATGAGCAGTTCTTC.

The chain recombines TRBV27 with TRBJ2-2; D tentatively fits TRBD1 or TRBD2 (5 bases each). The CDR3 contains 16 residues. V shed 6 bases and J shed 2 bases, with 16 bases lying between them. Germline assignment: CDR1 MNHEY and CDR2 SMNVEV (reference sequence). The CDR3 DNA reads TGTGCCAGCAGAAAAGAGGGGAGAACTAACACCGGGGAGCTGTTTTTT. It codes for CASRKEGRTNTGELFF.

V and J are TRBV18 and TRBJ2-3; D perhaps matches TRBD2 (6 bases). The CDR3 has 18 amino acids. CDR1 is KGHSH, CDR2 LQKENI, per germline. V lost 3 bases and J lost 7, with 26 bases in between. CDR3 bases: TGTGCCAGCTCACCGGGGCTCCTAGCGTTTGCCCCGTCGAATACGCAGTATTTT. It is translated as CASSPGLLAFAPSNTQYF. The full variable domain, in which reference TRBV18 and TRBJ2-3 provide the parts outside the CDR3, is NAGVMQNPRHLVRRRGQEARLRCSPMKGHSHVYWYRQLPEEGLKFMVYLQKENIIDESGMPKERFSAEFPKEGPSILRIQQVVRGDSAAYFCASSPGLLAFAPSNTQYFGPGTRLTVL.